A single sample is the source of the 25 T cell receptor beta chains below, sequenced in a study of shared clonotypes between healthy human individuals. The method was immunoSEQ multiplex PCR; TCRdb's version includes in-frame clones alone and lacks a portion of them. The table has roughly 110,000 clones, under 70% seen once. The sample comprised memory CD8+ T cells sorted from blood. The subset is: CD45RO+ cells pooled with CCR7-negative TemRA cells. These receptors all come from a woman younger than 45 in good health.

This clone has more than one count but fewer than ten. V gene TRBV30 combines with J gene TRBJ2-3; 8 nucleotides match TRBD2. Germline lookup yields CDR1 GTSNPN and CDR2 SVGIG (reference sequence). The CDR3 consists of 14 residues. V lost 1 base to trimming and J lost 5 bases; unmatched junction nucleotides: 5. CDR3 DNA: TGTGCCTGGAGTGGAAAGCGGGAGATAGATACGCAGTATTTT. This codes for CAWSGKREIDTQYF.

This clone was recorded once. The gene calls are TRBV2 and TRBJ2-7; 10 bases are shared with TRBD2. Germline V gene lookup returns CDR1 SNHLY and CDR2 FYNNEI. With 1 base clipped from V and 6 bases from J, the junction kept 6 bases outside the gene matches. The CDR3 length is 15 residues. The CDR3 DNA follows: TGTGCCAGCAGTGAAGGTCTAGCGGGAGCCTCCGAGCAGTACTTC. Translating it yields CASSEGLAGASEQYF.

About this clone itself: Other DNA sequences within the sample encode an identical CDR3. This sequence joins TRBV9 and TRBJ1-1; D remains unclear. V was trimmed by 0 bases and J by 4 bases, leaving 7 bases between them. The CDR3 covers 13 residues. Germline V gene sequence: CDR1 SGDLS, CDR2 YYNGEE. Here the CDR3 DNA reads TGTGCCAGCAGCGTAGCCTGGGCCACTGAAGCTTTCTTT. Translated: CASSVAWATEAFF.

The chain couples TRBV6-6 to TRBJ2-1, with D possibly called TRBD1 or TRBD2 (6 bases each). V was clipped by 5 bases and J by 7 bases, with 18 bases between them. CDR1 MNHNY and CDR2 SVGAGI come from the germline V gene (reference sequence). The CDR3 runs 15 residues. CDR3 nucleotide sequence: TGTGCCAGCAGTGCAGACAGTTCGGGGGCAAATGAGCAGTTCTTC. Translation gives CASSADSSGANEQFF.

The V call is TRBV19, the J call TRBJ2-2; D not certain. Germline V gene data show CDR1 as LNHDA and CDR2 as SQIVND (reference sequence). This CDR3 spans 14 amino acids. The V and J ends lost 1 base and 7 bases respectively, with 10 bases between them. CDR3 sequence: CASSIGQAYGELFF. In DNA form, the CDR3 reads TGTGCCAGTAGTATAGGTCAGGCCTACGGGGAGCTGTTTTTT.

This clone was seen repeatedly, ten times or more. The V gene is TRBV6-1, the J gene TRBJ2-3; 11 bases match TRBD2. The CDR3 sequence is 15 residues long. V lost 4 bases to trimming and J lost 2 bases; unmatched junction nucleotides: 2. CDR1 is MNHNS and CDR2 is SASEGT in the germline V gene. The CDR3 nucleotides read TGTGCCAGCAGTGGGGGACTAGCGGTCACAGATACGCAGTATTTT. Translated: CASSGGLAVTDTQYF.

The CDR3, as DNA: TGTGCCAGCAGCTTAGCTCTCCATAGCGGGTACAATGAGCAGTTCTTC. Protein sequence: CASSLALHSGYNEQFF. The chain has TRBV11-2 and TRBJ2-1; TRBD2 matches 7 bases. The ends lost 1 base at V and 4 bases at J; junction bases unmatched: 7. The CDR3 extends over 16 amino acids. From germline, CDR1 is SGHAT and CDR2 FQNNGV.

This clone was observed a few times. Additional DNA sequences in this sample encode the identical CDR3. This chain links TRBV5-1 with TRBJ2-6; D may be TRBD2 (6 bases). Germline values: CDR1 SGHRS, CDR2 YFSETQ. V was cut by 4 bases and J by 4 bases, with 12 bases left in between. The CDR3 contains 15 residues. CDR3 DNA sequence: TGCGCCAGCAGCCCTGGCGGGGCAGGGGCCAACGTCCTGACTTTC. This gives the protein CASSPGGAGANVLTF.

The genes are TRBV7-8 and TRBJ2-7; TRBD2 might be the D (5 bases). The CDR3 has 14 residues. V was clipped by 1 base and J by 3 bases, with 10 bases between them. Germline values: CDR1 SGHVS, CDR2 FQNEAQ. The CDR3 bases are TGTGCCAGCAGCTTAGGGCTGGAGGACTACGAGCAGTACTTC. Translation gives CASSLGLEDYEQYF.

V is TRBV6-4 and J is TRBJ2-2; 12 bases line up with TRBD2. This CDR3 comprises 17 residues. With 6 bases clipped from V and 5 bases from J, the junction kept 10 bases outside the gene matches. Germline CDR1 MRHNA, CDR2 SNTAGT. CDR3 amino acids: CASSETGTSGRTGELFF. DNA of the CDR3: TGTGCCAGCAGCGAGACAGGAACTAGCGGGAGGACCGGGGAGCTGTTTTTT.

The genes are TRBV7-6 and TRBJ2-5; D not resolved. Trimming stripped 5 bases from V and 2 bases from J, with 6 bases between. CDR1 is SGHVS and CDR2 is FNYEAQ in the germline V gene. The CDR3 sequence is 12 residues long. The CDR3 is CASSTLQETQYF. In nucleotides, the CDR3 is TGTGCCAGCAGCACCCTACAAGAGACCCAGTACTTC.

The V call is TRBV6-5, the J call TRBJ2-2; no clear D. Between the trimmed V and J ends, which lost 0 bases and 4 bases, there was a span of 12 bases. Germline V gene lookup returns CDR1 MNHEY and CDR2 SVGAGI. This CDR3 has 16 residues. The CDR3 DNA sequence: TGTGCCAGCAGTTACTCGGTCTACACGGTCACCGGGGAGCTGTTTTTT. The encoded protein is CASSYSVYTVTGELFF.

This clone was seen a handful of times. This chain uses TRBV11-2 with TRBJ1-2; 10 nucleotides match TRBD1. Germline-derived CDR1 and CDR2 are SGHAT and FQNNGV. This CDR3 region has 13 residues. Trimming took 5 bases from V and 8 from J; bases not matched to a gene: 5. The CDR3 spells CASSAGTGAGYTF. CDR3 DNA sequence: TGTGCCAGCAGCGCCGGGACAGGGGCCGGCTACACCTTC. Full variable domain (rest looked up from reference TRBV11-2 and TRBJ1-2): EAGVAQSPRYKIIEKRQSVAFWCNPISGHATLYWYQQILGQGPKLLIQFQNNGVVDDSQLPKDRFSAERLKGVDSTLKIQPAKLEDSAVYLCASSAGTGAGYTFGSGTRLTVV.

The CDR3 loop reads CASSLVAGREAFF. CDR3 DNA: TGTGCCAGCAGCTTAGTGGCAGGACGGGAAGCTTTCTTT. The chain has TRBV11-3 and TRBJ1-1; D is unresolved. Germline loops: CDR1 SGHNT, CDR2 YENEEA. The CDR3 sequence is 13 residues long. Trimming took 1 base from V and 8 from J, leaving 11 bases between them.

The gene calls are TRBV9 and TRBJ2-1; unclear D gene. From germline, CDR1 is SGDLS and CDR2 YYNGEE. The CDR3 spans 16 residues. V lost 2 bases and J lost 0, with 12 bases in between. The CDR3 region is CASSVRGISSYNEQFF. Written as DNA, the CDR3 is TGTGCCAGCAGCGTGCGAGGAATAAGCTCCTACAATGAGCAGTTCTTC. The whole variable domain, remainder taken from reference TRBV9 and TRBJ2-1, is DSGVTQTPKHLITATGQRVTLRCSPRSGDLSVYWYQQSLDQGLQFLIQYYNGEERAKGNILERFSAQQFPDLHSELNLSSLELGDSALYFCASSVRGISSYNEQFFGPGTRLTVL.

This clone was seen repeatedly, ten times or more. The rearrangement uses TRBV6-4 and TRBJ2-5; possibly TRBD2 for D (6 bases). This CDR3 comprises 13 residues. Trimming cost V 8 bases and J 2 bases, with 12 bases left between them. The germline V gene encodes CDR1 MRHNA and CDR2 SNTAGT. The CDR3 protein is CASGTGEQETQYF. The CDR3 DNA reads as TGTGCCAGCGGAACGGGAGAGCAAGAGACCCAGTACTTC.

This chain connects TRBV11-3 to TRBJ1-4; D gene unclear. Trimming took 5 bases from V and 0 from J, leaving 13 bases between them. The CDR3 length is 16 residues. The germline gives CDR1 SGHNT, CDR2 YENEEA. This CDR3 reads CASSALSGATNEKLFF. The DNA of the CDR3 is TGTGCCAGCAGCGCACTATCGGGAGCAACTAATGAAAAACTGTTTTTT. Based on the CDR3 plus reference TRBV11-3 and TRBJ1-4, the full variable domain is EAGVVQSPRYKIIEKKQPVAFWCNPISGHNTLYWYLQNLGQGPELLIRYENEEAVDDSQLPKDRFSAERLKGVDSTLKIQPAELGDSAVYLCASSALSGATNEKLFFGSGTQLSVL.

This clone has just a few counts. The gene calls are TRBV25-1 and TRBJ2-7; maybe TRBD2 (5 bases). Trimming pared 2 bases from V and 0 bases from J, leaving 11 bases between. The CDR3 sequence is 15 residues long. Germline V gene lookup returns CDR1 MGHDK and CDR2 SYGVNS. This CDR3 is CASSEKDFASYEQYF. CDR3 DNA: TGTGCCAGCAGTGAAAAGGACTTCGCCTCCTACGAGCAGTACTTC.

The genes are TRBV11-2 and TRBJ1-1; D possibly corresponds to TRBD1 (6 bases). The length of the CDR3 is 11 residues. The germline gives CDR1 SGHAT, CDR2 FQNNGV. Trimming took 8 bases from V and 8 from J, leaving 12 bases between them. This CDR3 is CASPGGTEAFF. CDR3 sequence (DNA): TGTGCCAGCCCCGGGGGGACAGAAGCTTTCTTT. Full variable domain (outside the CDR3, taken from reference TRBV11-2 and TRBJ1-1): EAGVAQSPRYKIIEKRQSVAFWCNPISGHATLYWYQQILGQGPKLLIQFQNNGVVDDSQLPKDRFSAERLKGVDSTLKIQPAKLEDSAVYLCASPGGTEAFFGQGTRLTVV.

The chain couples TRBV27 to TRBJ2-1; no definite D call. Germline V gene data show CDR1 as MNHEY and CDR2 as SMNVEV (reference sequence). This CDR3 spans 11 amino acids. Trimming took off 9 bases at V and 9 bases at J, with 12 bases between the two ends. The CDR3 nucleotides read TGTGCCAGTGAGACGGCGGCTGAGCAGTTCTTC. This sequence encodes CASETAAEQFF.

V usage is TRBV21-1 and J usage is TRBJ2-2; TRBD2, the table's D call, lacks a check against the DNA. TRBV21-1 is reported as a pseudogene. The CDR3 runs to 22 residues. The CDR3 sequence: CASGSQRLAGDKYHANTGELFF. The CDR3 DNA reads as TGTGCCAGCGGATCGCAGCGACTAGCGGGAGACAAATACCACGCGAACACCGGGGAGCTGTTTTTT.

The rearrangement uses TRBV2 and TRBJ1-6; 11 nucleotides match TRBD1. With 6 bases clipped from V and 8 bases from J, the junction kept 6 bases outside the gene matches. In germline, CDR1 is SNHLY, CDR2 FYNNEI. This CDR3 is 15 amino acids long. The CDR3 DNA follows: TGTGCCAGCAGGAGGACAGGGGGCTTGGATTCACCCCTCCACTTT. As protein: CASRRTGGLDSPLHF. Drawing the rest from reference TRBV2 and TRBJ1-6, the complete variable domain is EPEVTQTPSHQVTQMGQEVILRCVPISNHLYFYWYRQILGQKVEFLVSFYNNEISEKSEIFDDQFSVERPDGSNFTLKIRSTKLEDSAMYFCASRRTGGLDSPLHFGNGTRLTVT.

The rearrangement joins TRBV4-1 to TRBJ2-1; 9 nucleotides agree with TRBD2. The V gene end was trimmed by 5 bases and the J gene end by 0 bases; junction bases not matched to a gene: 11. This CDR3 contains 18 residues. Germline V gene lookup returns CDR1 MGHRA and CDR2 YSYEKL. CDR3: CASSLVGGRAISYNEQFF. CDR3 nucleotides: TGCGCCAGCAGCTTGGTAGGCGGGAGGGCTATCTCCTACAATGAGCAGTTCTTC.

This clone was seen repeatedly, ten times or more. The V gene is TRBV4-1, the J gene TRBJ2-1, with D unresolved. The germline CDR1 and CDR2 sequences are MGHRA and YSYEKL. This CDR3 spans 17 amino acids. The V end lost 1 base, the J end lost 0 bases, and 13 bases lay between the germline ends. The CDR3 DNA follows: TGCGCCAGCAGCCAAGTCGACCTTGGGATCTCCTACAATGAGCAGTTCTTC. Translation gives CASSQVDLGISYNEQFF.

This rearrangement joins TRBV28 to TRBJ2-7; D is possibly TRBD1 or TRBD2 (5 bases each). The ends were cut back, 6 bases at V and 6 bases at J, with 18 bases in the middle. CDR3 length: 14 amino acids. The V gene's germline CDR1 is MDHEN and CDR2 SYDVKM. The CDR3, as DNA: TGTGCCAGCAGCTTGGTGGTTTGGGGGAGCGAGCAGTACTTC. It yields the protein CASSLVVWGSEQYF.